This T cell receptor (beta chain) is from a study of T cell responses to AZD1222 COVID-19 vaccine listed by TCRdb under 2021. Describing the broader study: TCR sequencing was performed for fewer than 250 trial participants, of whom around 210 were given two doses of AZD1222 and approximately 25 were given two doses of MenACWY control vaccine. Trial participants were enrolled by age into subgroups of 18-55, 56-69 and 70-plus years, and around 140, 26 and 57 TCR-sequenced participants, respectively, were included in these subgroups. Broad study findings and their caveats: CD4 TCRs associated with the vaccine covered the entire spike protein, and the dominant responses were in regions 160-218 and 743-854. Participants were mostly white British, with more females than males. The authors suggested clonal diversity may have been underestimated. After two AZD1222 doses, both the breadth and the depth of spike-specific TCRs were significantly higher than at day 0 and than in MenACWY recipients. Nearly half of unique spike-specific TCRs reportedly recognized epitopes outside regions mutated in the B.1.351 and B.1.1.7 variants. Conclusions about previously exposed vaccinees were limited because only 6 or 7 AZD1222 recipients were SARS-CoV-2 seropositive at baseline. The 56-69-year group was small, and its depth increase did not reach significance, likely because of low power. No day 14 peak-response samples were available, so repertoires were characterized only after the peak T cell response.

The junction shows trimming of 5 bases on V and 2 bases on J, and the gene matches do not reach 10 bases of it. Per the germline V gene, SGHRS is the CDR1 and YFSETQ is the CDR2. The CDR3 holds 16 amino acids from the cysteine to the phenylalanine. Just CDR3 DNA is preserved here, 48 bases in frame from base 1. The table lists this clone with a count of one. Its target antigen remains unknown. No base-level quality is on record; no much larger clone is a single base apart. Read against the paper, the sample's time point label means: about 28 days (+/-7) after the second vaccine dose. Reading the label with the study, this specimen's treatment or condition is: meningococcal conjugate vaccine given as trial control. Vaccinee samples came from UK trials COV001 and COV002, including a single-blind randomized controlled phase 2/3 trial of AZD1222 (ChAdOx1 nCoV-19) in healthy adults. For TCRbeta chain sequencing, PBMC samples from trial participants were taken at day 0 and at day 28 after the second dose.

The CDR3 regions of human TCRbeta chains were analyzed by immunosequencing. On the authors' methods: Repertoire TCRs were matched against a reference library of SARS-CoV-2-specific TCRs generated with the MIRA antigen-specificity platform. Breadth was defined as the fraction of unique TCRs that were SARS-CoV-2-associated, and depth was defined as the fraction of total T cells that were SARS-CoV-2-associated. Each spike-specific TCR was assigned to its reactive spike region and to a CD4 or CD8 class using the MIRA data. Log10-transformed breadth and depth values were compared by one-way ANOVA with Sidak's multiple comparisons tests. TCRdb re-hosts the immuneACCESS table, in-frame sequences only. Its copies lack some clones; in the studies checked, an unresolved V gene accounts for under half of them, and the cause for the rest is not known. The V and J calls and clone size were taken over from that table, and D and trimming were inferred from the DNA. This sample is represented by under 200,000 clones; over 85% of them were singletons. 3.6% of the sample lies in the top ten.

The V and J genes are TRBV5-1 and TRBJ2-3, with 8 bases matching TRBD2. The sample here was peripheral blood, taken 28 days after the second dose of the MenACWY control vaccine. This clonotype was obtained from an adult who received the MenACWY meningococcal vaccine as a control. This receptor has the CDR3 CASREMRLASTDTQYF. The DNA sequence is TGCGCCAGCAGAGAGATGAGACTAGCGTCCACAGATACGCAGTATTTT. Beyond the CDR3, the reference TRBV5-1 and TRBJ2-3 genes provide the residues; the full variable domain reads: KAGVTQTPRYLIKTRGQQVTLSCSPISGHRSVSWYQQTPGQGLQFLFEYFSETQRNKGNFPGRFSGRQFSNSRSEMNVSTLELGDSALYLCASREMRLASTDTQYFGPGTRLTVL.